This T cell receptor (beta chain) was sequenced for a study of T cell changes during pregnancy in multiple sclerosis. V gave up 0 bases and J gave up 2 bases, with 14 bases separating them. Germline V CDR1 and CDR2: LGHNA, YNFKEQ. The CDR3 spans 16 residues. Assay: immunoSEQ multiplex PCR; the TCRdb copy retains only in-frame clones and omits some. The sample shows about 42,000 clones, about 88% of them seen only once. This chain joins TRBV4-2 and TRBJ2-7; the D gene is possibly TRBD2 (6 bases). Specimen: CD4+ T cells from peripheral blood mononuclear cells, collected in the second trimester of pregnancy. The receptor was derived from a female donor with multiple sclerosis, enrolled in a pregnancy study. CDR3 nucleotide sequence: TGTGCCAGCAGCCAAGATACGGGGGAAGGTCCCTACGAGCAGTACTTC. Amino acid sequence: CASSQDTGEGPYEQYF.